This T cell receptor (beta chain) is drawn from a study of CD4+ T cells in melanoma. The data were produced by immunoSEQ multiplex PCR, yet TCRdb's version contains in-frame clones alone and is incomplete. This sample has approximately 47,000 clones, with approximately 89% found just once. In germline, CDR1 is SNHLY, CDR2 FYNNEI. The CDR3 has 13 amino acids. Trimming removed 11 bases from V and 2 bases from J, with 16 bases in between. Sample: peripheral blood. The sequence was obtained from a human donor with melanoma. The V and J genes are TRBV2 and TRBJ2-7; D ambiguous. CDR3 in DNA: TGTGCCTCCTCGGCGCGGTTTCCCTACGAGCAGTACTTC. The encoded protein is CASSARFPYEQYF.